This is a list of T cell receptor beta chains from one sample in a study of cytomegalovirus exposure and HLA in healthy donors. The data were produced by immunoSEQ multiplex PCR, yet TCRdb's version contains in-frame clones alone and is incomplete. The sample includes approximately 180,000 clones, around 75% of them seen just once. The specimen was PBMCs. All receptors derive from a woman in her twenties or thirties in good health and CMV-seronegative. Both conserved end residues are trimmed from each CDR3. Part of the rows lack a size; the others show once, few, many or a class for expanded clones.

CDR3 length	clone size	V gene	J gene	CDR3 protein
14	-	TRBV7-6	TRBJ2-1	ASSLGGQGSYNEQF
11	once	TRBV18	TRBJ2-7	ASSPRAGDFQY
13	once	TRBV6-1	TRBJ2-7	ASSKSSGASYEQY
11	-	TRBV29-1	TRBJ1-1	SVERLLNTEAF
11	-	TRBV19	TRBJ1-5	ASSLQSYQPQH
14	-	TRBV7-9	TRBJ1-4	ASSYAKGQGKEKLF
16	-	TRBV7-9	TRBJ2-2	ASSPRLAGGPDTGELF
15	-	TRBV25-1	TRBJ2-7	ASSELGGTGVPDEQY
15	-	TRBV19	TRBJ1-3	ASSYGTGGFSGNTIY
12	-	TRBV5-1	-	ASSLTGSSYEQY
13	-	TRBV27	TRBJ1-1	ASSSHRAGNTEAF
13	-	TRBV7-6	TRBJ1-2	ASSPRQGWYYGYT
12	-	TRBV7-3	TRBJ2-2	ASSLHRGGGELF
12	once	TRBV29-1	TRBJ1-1	LTGTGLRNTEAF
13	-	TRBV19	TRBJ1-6	ASSMESGNNSPLH
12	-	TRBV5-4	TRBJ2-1	ASRPRSSYNEQF
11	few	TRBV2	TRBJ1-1	ASSMGLSSQAF
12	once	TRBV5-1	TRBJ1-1	ASSLGAGATEAF
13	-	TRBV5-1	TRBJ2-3	ASSSIYTGGDTQY
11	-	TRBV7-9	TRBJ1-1	ASSAQGNTEAF
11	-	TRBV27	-	AAGGRGRAEQY
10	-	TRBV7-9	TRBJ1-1	ASSFGASGTF
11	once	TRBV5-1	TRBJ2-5	ASSREVQETQY
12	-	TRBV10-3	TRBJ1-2	AISTGTANYGYT
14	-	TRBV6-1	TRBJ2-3	ASSEASGGAVNTQY
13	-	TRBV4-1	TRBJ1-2	ASSQVVMGLYGYT
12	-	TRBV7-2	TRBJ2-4	ASSPDSDSDIQY
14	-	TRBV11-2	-	ASSRSGQGTRYEQY
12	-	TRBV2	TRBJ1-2	ASSDPGGPAGYT
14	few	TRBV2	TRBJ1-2	ATLGAGGSEDRGYT
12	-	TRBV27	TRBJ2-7	ASSLSGTSYEQY
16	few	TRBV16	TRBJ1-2	ASSPYPPGQEAYYGYT
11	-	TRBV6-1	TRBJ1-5	ASRQGLYQPQH
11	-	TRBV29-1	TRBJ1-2	SVEDQQGDGYT
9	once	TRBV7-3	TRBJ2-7	APVSDYEQY
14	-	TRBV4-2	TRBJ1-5	ASSQVASPMGQPQH
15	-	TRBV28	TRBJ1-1	ASSHTGTGAMNTEAF
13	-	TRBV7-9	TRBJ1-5	ASSFAQGLDQPQH
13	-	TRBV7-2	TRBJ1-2	ASSPPGQGRRGYT
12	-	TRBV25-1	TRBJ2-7	ASSEVDRGNEQY
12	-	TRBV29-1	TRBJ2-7	SVILAVPSYEQY
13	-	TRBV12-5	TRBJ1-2	ASGRQLLSNYGYT
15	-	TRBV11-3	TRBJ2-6	ASSPGTVLSGANVLT
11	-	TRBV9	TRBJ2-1	ASSGAGLNEQF
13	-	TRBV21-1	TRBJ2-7	ASSEIAVTAYEQY
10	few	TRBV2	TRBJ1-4	ASSEQGEKLF
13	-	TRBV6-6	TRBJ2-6	ASRSGDSGANVLT
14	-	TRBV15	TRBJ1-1	ATSREGTGEYTEAF
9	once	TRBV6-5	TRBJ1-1	ASMGGREAF
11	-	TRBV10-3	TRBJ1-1	AISEHTGVEAF
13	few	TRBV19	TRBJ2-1	ASSIAGSRLGEQF
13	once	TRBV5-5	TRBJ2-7	ASRRGQGVSYEQY
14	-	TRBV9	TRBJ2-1	ASTPRRESSYNEQF
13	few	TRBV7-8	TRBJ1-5	ASSLARAGNQPQH
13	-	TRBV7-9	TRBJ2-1	ASSLAYRVYNEQF
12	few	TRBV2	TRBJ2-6	ASKGGAGANVLT
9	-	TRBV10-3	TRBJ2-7	ATATDYEQY